This T cell receptor (beta chain) was documented in a study of CD8+CD57+ T cells in acquired aplastic anemia. Overall study context: Isolated CD4+ and CD8+ cells, once sorted, yielded DNA averaging roughly 3.4 ug. Healthy donors yielded around 11 million CD4+ cell reads on average. Regarding the study as a whole: For CD8+ Simpson's diversity, patients and controls showed no significant difference.

The study profiled TCR beta VDJ and CDR3 using genomic DNA as template. Using its own MiXCR run on the reads, TCRdb lists one record per CDR3 protein. In the table there are over 45,000 distinct CDR3 sequences, around two thirds of which are singletons. In its sample, this clonotype was seen once. The antigen is unknown. Trimming took 2 bases from V and 5 from J; bases not matched to a gene: 24. The CDR3 sequence is 20 residues long. Germline lookup yields CDR1 DFQATT and CDR2 SNEGSKA (reference sequence). The sample taken for sequencing was sorted CD4+, CD8+, or CD8+CD57+ T cells (not recorded which) from PBMCs. The V and J genes are TRBV20-1 and TRBJ2-7, with 10 nucleotides matching TRBD1. This sequence originates from a human donor in good health, serving as a control. The CDR3 DNA reads TGCAGTGCTAGAAACCCCAGTTCCCTCGATCGGGACAGGGGAGCTGACGAGCAGTACTTC. This codes for CSARNPSSLDRDRGADEQYF.